This TCR beta chain originates from a study of blood T cell repertoires in COVID-19 (dated by TCRdb to 2018 to 2020). At the level of the whole study: Samples covering the acute and convalescent phases of COVID-19 were provided by collaborators in the United States, Italy and Spain. The prospective study material was composed of cDNA or gDNA derived from T cells, B-cell-depleted T cells, or PBMCs. Subjects who had been exposed to COVID-19, were actively infected with it, or had recovered from it provided the deeply sampled blood TCRbeta repertoires that made up the dataset. The repertoires were released in a freely available public database meant as a resource for research on the immune response to SARS-CoV-2. Samples came from the ongoing ImmuneRACE study (first 160 participants) plus 1,254 subjects from 6 global collaborators. A de-identified subject ID, COVID-19 status, age in years and sex were almost always included in the sample metadata. Where HLA class I and class II types were available, the types were taken from metadata supplied by the sample provider, not from assay-based typing. The paper as a whole reports these results and caveats: Clinical and demographic metadata were provided uncurated, with the amount varying by source and participant.

The immunoSEQ Assay, a bias-controlled multiplex PCR, was used to amplify TCRbeta CDR3 regions from genomic DNA. As for the original processing: Nucleated cell counts per sample were estimated from amplification of reference gene primers within the assay. To quantify the absolute abundance of each unique TCRbeta CDR3 rearrangement, sequence reads were collapsed and filtered. Productive Simpson clonality was computed per sample as the square root of Simpson's diversity index over productive rearrangements. The source is immuneACCESS, and TCRdb retained only in-frame sequences with V and J called. Part of the clones is not carried over; for the studies checked, unresolved V genes explain less than half of this, and the remainder is unexplained. V, J and clone size are taken as reported in that table, and D and trimming were inferred from the DNA itself. Here the sample has 130,000 or so clones; roughly two thirds occur a single time. 1.9% of the sample is taken by the ten largest.

The CDR3, cysteine through phenylalanine, is 13 amino acids long. The entry retains the CDR3 DNA only, 39 bases that are in frame from base 1. V sheds 5 bases and J sheds 4 bases, leaving 9 bases between their ends. Via the germline V gene, CDR1 is SGHTA and CDR2 FQGNSA. Each collaborating institution followed its own protocols to collect whole blood in K2EDTA tubes. For TCRbeta analysis, collaborators shipped samples in one of three forms: frozen whole blood, isolated PBMCs, or DNA extracted from either of those sample types. About this clone: The antigen this receptor binds is unknown. No quality values exist for individual bases; no much larger clone is one base distant.

The chain was built from TRBV7-2 and TRBJ1-5; the D segment could be TRBD1, given 6 matching bases. The receptor was isolated from a woman aged 70-85 years with acute or convalescent COVID-19. Sample: peripheral blood. The DNA sequence reads TGTGCCAGCAGCCAACAGGGAAATCAGCCCCAGCATTTT. It translates to CASSQQGNQPQHF.